This entry lists 32 T cell receptor beta chains sequenced from one sample in a study of T cells in Graves' hyperthyroidism and ophthalmopathy. Amplification yielded TCR beta CDR3 regions, with RNA transcripts as the source. The study used the HTBI primer set for a first-round RT-PCR of the TCR CDR3. TCRdb itself ran the multiplex PCR reads through MiXCR, one entry per CDR3 protein. The sample yields about 560,000 distinct CDR3 sequences, about a sixth seen once. The sequenced material came from blood. The receptors shown here come from a woman between 18 and 29 years old with Graves' hyperthyroidism.

The rearrangement joins TRBV4-3 to TRBJ1-3; the match to TRBD1 covers 9 bases. This CDR3 has 18 residues. Trimming removed 3 bases from V and 3 bases from J; junction bases left unmatched: 12. Germline CDR1 is LGHNA and CDR2 is YSLEER. CDR3 protein: CASSQGLPGQGNGNTIYF. CDR3 bases: TGCGCCAGCAGCCAGGGCCTTCCGGGACAGGGAAATGGAAACACCATATATTTT.

A few counts support this clonotype. V usage is TRBV5-1 and J usage is TRBJ1-5, with TRBD1 matching 9 bases. Germline values: CDR1 SGHRS, CDR2 YFSETQ. Losses at the gene ends were 0 bases for V and 7 bases for J; bases not matched to a gene: 5. The CDR3 sequence is 15 residues long. The CDR3 sequence: CASSLEDRGSQPQHF. The CDR3 coding sequence is TGCGCCAGCAGCTTGGAGGACAGGGGCAGCCAGCCCCAGCATTTT. Together with reference TRBV5-1 and TRBJ1-5, the CDR3 gives the full variable domain: KAGVTQTPRYLIKTRGQQVTLSCSPISGHRSVSWYQQTPGQGLQFLFEYFSETQRNKGNFPGRFSGRQFSNSRSEMNVSTLELGDSALYLCASSLEDRGSQPQHFGDGTRLSIL.

The CDR3 loop is CASSTRTGFYQPQHF. The CDR3 coding sequence is TGTGCCAGCAGCACTAGGACAGGGTTTTATCAGCCCCAGCATTTT. The rearrangement links TRBV2 to TRBJ1-5, with 8 bases that match TRBD1. The CDR3 has 15 residues. The germline V gene has CDR1 SNHLY and CDR2 FYNNEI. V shed 6 bases and J 5 bases; nucleotides not matched to a gene: 9.

This clonotype was detected many times. V is TRBV15 and J is TRBJ2-1; 8 positions agree with TRBD2. The trim removed 5 bases at V and 5 bases at J, leaving 8 bases unmatched. The CDR3 is 15 residues long. Germline V gene sequence: CDR1 LNHNV, CDR2 YYDKDF (reference sequence). The CDR3 loop is CATSPRVTSDNEQFF. In nucleotides, the CDR3 is TGTGCCACCAGCCCCCGAGTGACTAGCGACAATGAGCAGTTCTTC.

This clonotype was found many times. The DNA of the CDR3 is TGTGCCAGCAGCCAGGGACTGTACGACTCGGGCTCCTACGAGCAGTACTTC. Protein: CASSQGLYDSGSYEQYF. The gene calls are TRBV16 and TRBJ2-7, with TRBD2 as a possible D gene (6 bases). There are 17 residues in the CDR3. Germline V gene sequence: CDR1 KGHSY, CDR2 FQNENV. Between the trimmed V and J ends, which lost 3 bases and 0 bases, there was a span of 18 bases.

This clonotype was seen only a few times. The chain links TRBV6-2 or TRBV6-3 to TRBJ2-7; TRBD1 might be the D (6 bases). Per the germline V gene, CDR1 is MNHEY and CDR2 is SVGEGT. Trimming took 10 bases from V and 0 from J, leaving 16 bases between them. CDR3 length: 14 residues. This CDR3 is CATNRDRSSYEQYF. DNA for the CDR3: TGTGCCACAAACAGGGACCGGAGCTCCTACGAGCAGTACTTC.

Remarks on this clonotype: A much larger clone differs from this one at a single base, so this may be a read error. J is TRBJ1-4 and V is TRBV5-6; tentatively, D is TRBD1 (5 bases). The CDR3 runs 13 residues. Germline CDR1 is SGHDT and CDR2 is YYEEEE. CDR3 nucleotide sequence: TGTGCCAGCGGCTTGGGCCGGGGGGGTAAACTGTTTTTT. Its translation: CASGLGRGGKLFF.

The chain couples TRBV6-2 or TRBV6-3 to TRBJ2-1; no firm D call. CDR1 and CDR2 (germline): MNHEY, SVGEGT. This CDR3 is 15 amino acids long. V was pared by 8 bases and J by 1 base, with 15 bases between. The CDR3 sequence: CASSPLGQSYNEQFF. CDR3 DNA sequence: TGTGCCAGCTCGCCGCTAGGTCAATCCTACAATGAGCAGTTCTTC.

CDR3 in amino acids: CASSPWGSATFSYEQYF. The CDR3 DNA follows: TGCGCCAGCAGCCCTTGGGGTAGCGCTACTTTTTCCTACGAGCAGTACTTC. This rearrangement joins TRBV4-1 to TRBJ2-7, with a possible D match to TRBD2 (5 bases). Looked up from germline, CDR1 is MGHRA and CDR2 is YSYEKL. CDR3 size: 17 residues. Trimming removed 4 bases at V and 1 base at J, with 20 bases between.

This chain links TRBV27 with TRBJ2-3; D is undetermined. Trimming took 5 bases from V and 7 from J, leaving 10 bases between them. The CDR3 runs to 12 residues. The germline V gene encodes CDR1 MNHEY and CDR2 SMNVEV (reference sequence). The CDR3 coding sequence is TGTGCCAGCAGTCCAGGCGGAAATACGCAGTATTTT. Translating it yields CASSPGGNTQYF.

This clonotype was counted ten times or more. The chain has TRBV28 and TRBJ1-1, with D maybe TRBD1 (5 bases). V was pared by 6 bases and J by 5 bases, with 13 bases between. The CDR3 has 13 residues. Germline assignment: CDR1 MDHEN and CDR2 SYDVKM. The CDR3 region has the DNA TGTGCCAGCAGCACGCAGGGAGGAACTGAAGCTTTCTTT. It yields the protein CASSTQGGTEAFF. The full variable domain, rest sourced from reference TRBV28 and TRBJ1-1, is DVKVTQSSRYLVKRTGEKVFLECVQDMDHENMFWYRQDPGLGLRLIYFSYDVKMKEKGDIPEGYSVSREKKERFSLILESASTNQTSMYLCASSTQGGTEAFFGQGTRLTVV.

The chain couples TRBV7-9 to TRBJ1-3; the D gene is possibly TRBD1 (6 bases). Germline V gene data show CDR1 as SEHNR and CDR2 as FQNEAQ (reference sequence). This CDR3 comprises 15 residues. V lost 3 bases, J lost 2 bases, and 11 bases lay in between. CDR3 sequence: CASSFSSGAGNTIYF. For the CDR3, the DNA is TGTGCCAGCAGCTTTTCCTCAGGGGCTGGAAACACCATATATTTT.

The CDR3 is CASSLILIAEGKGLFF. The CDR3 DNA is TGTGCCAGCAGCTTAATCCTCATCGCCGAGGGAAAAGGACTGTTTTTT. This chain joins TRBV7-9 and TRBJ1-4; D gene ambiguous. This CDR3 has 16 amino acids. V was cut by 2 bases and J by 13 bases, with 23 bases left in between. Germline lookup yields CDR1 SEHNR and CDR2 FQNEAQ (reference sequence).

This chain's CDR3 is CSVALIGETQYF. The CDR3 region has the DNA TGCAGCGTTGCCTTGATTGGGGAGACCCAGTACTTC. The genes are TRBV29-1 and TRBJ2-5, with D unresolved. There are 12 residues in the CDR3. CDR1 and CDR2 (germline): SQVTM, ANQGSEA. Trimming shortened V by 4 bases and J by 5 bases, and 11 bases separated the two germline ends.

Many counts were recorded for this clonotype. The gene calls are TRBV20-1 and TRBJ2-1; maybe TRBD2 (5 bases). The CDR3 spans 14 residues. V was pared by 0 bases and J by 7 bases, with 13 bases between. Germline loops: CDR1 DFQATT, CDR2 SNEGSKA (reference sequence). CDR3 sequence: CSARDPPSLNEQFF. CDR3 nucleotide sequence: TGCAGTGCTAGAGATCCCCCTAGCCTGAATGAGCAGTTCTTC.

The V call is TRBV11-2, the J call TRBJ2-1, with TRBD1 matching 10 bases. The germline V gene has CDR1 SGHAT and CDR2 FQNNGV. Trimming at V came to 5 bases and at J to 3 bases, leaving 4 bases not matched to a gene. The CDR3 covers 15 residues. This CDR3 is CASSAGTGVYNEQFF. The CDR3 DNA follows: TGTGCCAGCAGCGCCGGGACAGGGGTCTACAATGAGCAGTTCTTC.

The chain joins TRBV4-1 to TRBJ1-4; no reliable D call. V lost 1 base to trimming and J lost 4 bases, with 10 bases between them. The CDR3 has 15 amino acids. From germline, CDR1 is MGHRA and CDR2 YSYEKL. Here the CDR3 DNA reads TGCGCCAGCAGCCAAGTGGGCAGTAATAATGAAAAACTGTTTTTT. Translating it yields CASSQVGSNNEKLFF.

This clonotype has at least ten counts. V and J are TRBV20-1 and TRBJ1-2, with D tentatively TRBD1 (5 bases). CDR1 and CDR2 from the germline V gene are DFQATT and SNEGSKA (reference sequence). V was pared by 6 bases and J by 4 bases, with 15 bases between. The CDR3 totals 13 residues. CDR3 sequence reads: CSAPRGVGYGYTF. The CDR3 DNA reads TGCAGTGCCCCCCGGGGGGTGGGCTATGGCTACACCTTC.

The rearrangement joins TRBV19 to TRBJ2-1; D is unresolved. With 8 bases removed from V and 0 bases from J, the gap between germline ends came to 14 bases. The CDR3 covers 15 residues. Germline CDR1 LNHDA, CDR2 SQIVND (reference sequence). CDR3 region: CASAQTVNSYNEQFF. The CDR3 bases are TGTGCCAGTGCCCAAACGGTGAACTCCTACAATGAGCAGTTCTTC.

This clonotype was counted ten times or more. The chain has TRBV7-2 and TRBJ1-2; a weak D match, TRBD1 (6 bases). The germline CDR1 and CDR2 sequences are SGHTA and FQGNSA. V lost 6 bases, J lost 8 bases, and 22 bases lay in between. The CDR3 spans 15 residues. The CDR3 nucleotides are TGTGCCAGCAGATTAAATACGGGGGCTGTGGGAGGCTACACCTTC. Translated: CASRLNTGAVGGYTF.

A few counts support this clonotype. The chain couples TRBV20-1 to TRBJ2-2, with no clear D. This CDR3 spans 14 amino acids. V was cut by 3 bases and J by 5 bases, with 13 bases left in between. The V gene's germline CDR1 is DFQATT and CDR2 SNEGSKA (reference sequence). This CDR3 reads CSASGRSRTGELFF. The DNA of the CDR3 is TGCAGTGCTAGCGGCCGCTCGAGGACCGGGGAGCTGTTTTTT.

This chain uses TRBV27 with TRBJ1-6; 11 positions agree with TRBD1. V trimming: 5 bases; J trimming: 3 bases; junction bases outside the gene matches: 6. The CDR3 is made up of 17 amino acids. Germline assignment: CDR1 MNHEY and CDR2 SMNVEV (reference sequence). CDR3 nucleotides: TGTGCCAGCAGTCGGCGGACAGGGGGCTTCTATAATTCACCCCTCCACTTT. This encodes CASSRRTGGFYNSPLHF.

This clonotype came up many times. V gene TRBV12-3 or TRBV12-4 combines with J gene TRBJ2-7, with TRBD1 identical over 10 bases. Unmatched junction bases numbered 6, after V lost 7 bases and J lost 6 bases. This CDR3 is 13 amino acids long. This chain's CDR3 is CASTGQGEGEQYF. The CDR3 bases are TGTGCCAGCACCGGACAGGGGGAGGGCGAGCAGTACTTC.

The J gene is TRBJ2-7, the V gene TRBV19, with 14 bases that match TRBD2. The germline V gene has CDR1 LNHDA and CDR2 SQIVND (reference sequence). The J segment lost 2 bases and the V segment lost 4 bases, leaving 4 bases of the junction unmatched. CDR3 size: 16 residues. CDR3 residues: CASSSGTSGRTYEQYF. The CDR3 DNA is TGTGCCAGTAGTAGCGGGACTAGCGGGAGAACCTACGAGCAGTACTTC.

This clonotype was recorded only once. The chain employs TRBV10-1 and TRBJ2-1; 9 bases are a match to TRBD1. This CDR3 is 14 amino acids long. J was trimmed by 8 bases and V by 7 bases; bases with no gene match: 9. Per germline, CDR1 WNHNN and CDR2 SYGVQD (reference sequence). CDR3 amino acids: CASTDGQGSYEQFF. DNA for the CDR3: TGCGCCAGCACCGACGGACAGGGGAGTTATGAGCAGTTCTTC.

The rearrangement links TRBV12-3 or TRBV12-4 to TRBJ2-5; TRBD2 matches 12 bases. The CDR3 is 17 amino acids. V shed 2 bases, J shed 5 bases, and the junction held 9 bases outside the gene matches. The CDR3 sequence: CASSLPLAGGLWETQYF. As DNA, the CDR3 is TGTGCCAGCAGTTTACCCCTAGCGGGGGGGCTTTGGGAGACCCAGTACTTC.

The rearrangement uses TRBV10-1 and TRBJ2-2, with a tentative D call TRBD1 (6 bases). The CDR3 loop spans 16 amino acids. V lost 4 bases and J lost 6, with 18 bases in between. Germline V gives CDR1 WNHNN, CDR2 SYGVQD (reference sequence). The CDR3 DNA is TGCGCCAGCAGTGGCCCCAACAGGGTGGGGGCCGGGGAGCTGTTTTTT. It yields the protein CASSGPNRVGAGELFF.

Only a few counts were recorded for this clonotype. This chain joins TRBV6-2 or TRBV6-3 and TRBJ2-5, with TRBD2 matching 14 bases. This CDR3 region has 15 residues. Trimming at V came to 8 bases and at J to 4 bases, leaving 6 bases not matched to a gene. CDR1 and CDR2 from the germline V gene are MNHEY and SVGEGT. The CDR3 reads CASHRLAGGGETQYF. The DNA of the CDR3 is TGTGCCAGCCACCGACTAGCGGGGGGGGGAGAGACCCAGTACTTC.

J is TRBJ2-3 and V is TRBV5-1, with D possibly TRBD2 on 5 matching bases. Germline V CDR1 and CDR2: SGHRS, YFSETQ. Trimming cost V 0 bases and J 1 base, with 12 bases left between them. The CDR3 contains 16 residues. The CDR3 DNA sequence: TGCGCCAGCAGCTTGGTCGGGGTGATGGGCACAGATACGCAGTATTTT. Its translation is CASSLVGVMGTDTQYF.

This clonotype appeared many times. This CDR3 is CASSLFGRHYNEQFF. The DNA of the CDR3 is TGTGCCAGCAGCCTATTCGGGCGTCACTACAATGAGCAGTTCTTC. The chain joins TRBV28 to TRBJ2-1; D is uncertain. V lost 6 bases to trimming and J lost 3 bases, with 15 bases between them. CDR3 length equals 15 residues. CDR1 is MDHEN, CDR2 SYDVKM, per germline.

The CDR3 bases are TGTGCCAGCAGCGGACCAAGGACTAGCGAAGAGACCCAGTACTTC. Translating gives CASSGPRTSEETQYF. The V and J genes are TRBV7-9 and TRBJ2-5; TRBD2 matches at 9 bases. The CDR3 consists of 15 residues. With 5 bases clipped from V and 3 bases from J, the junction kept 7 bases outside the gene matches. Germline loops: CDR1 SEHNR, CDR2 FQNEAQ (reference sequence). Full variable domain (missing parts from reference TRBV7-9 and TRBJ2-5): DTGVSQNPRHKITKRGQNVTFRCDPISEHNRLYWYRQTLGQGPEFLTYFQNEAQLEKSRLLSDRFSAERPKGSFSTLEIQRTEQGDSAMYLCASSGPRTSEETQYFGPGTRLLVL.

This clonotype was counted at least ten times. The rearrangement joins TRBV5-8 to TRBJ2-7; 9 positions agree with TRBD1. This CDR3 has 14 residues. V gave up 3 bases and J gave up 4 bases; unmatched junction bases: 5. Looked up from germline, CDR1 is SGHTS and CDR2 is YDEGEE. The CDR3 DNA reads as TGTGCCAGCAGCTGGACAGGGGCAGGATACGAGCAGTACTTC. As protein: CASSWTGAGYEQYF.